This T cell receptor beta chain was sequenced for a study of control samples from healthy donors and cancer patients (dated by TCRdb to 2019 to 2021). Library preparation was by the immunoSEQ multiplex PCR assay. TCRdb carries this immuneACCESS record with in-frame sequences only. Its versions omit some clonotypes, under half of them owing to an unresolved V gene in the studies checked, with the rest unexplained. The sample yields over 75,000 clones; about 85% were counted once. Jointly, the top ten make up approximately 19% of the sample. The CDR1 and CDR2 encoded by the germline V gene (reference sequence) are GTSNPN and SVGIG. There are 12 amino acids in the CDR3, from cysteine to phenylalanine inclusive. The only DNA kept is the CDR3, 36 bases in frame from the first base. At the junction V is shortened by 2 bases and J by 5 bases, with 9 bases in between. Notes on this clone: The target of this receptor is not known. There are no base qualities to consult, and no much larger clone falls within one base.

The sequenced sample was blood. The receptor chain draws on TRBV30 and TRBJ1-2; no D gene call is confident. The sequence derives from a man under 40 in good health. The CDR3 amino acid sequence is: CAWSHGPYGYTF. Read as DNA, the sequence is TGTGCCTGGAGTCACGGGCCGTATGGCTACACCTTC. Outside the CDR3, residues come from the reference TRBV30 and TRBJ1-2 proteins, so the full variable domain is: SQTIHQWPATLVQPVGSPLSLECTVEGTSNPNLYWYRQAAGRGLQLLFYSVGIGQISSEVPQNLSASRPQDRQFILSSKKLLLSDSGFYLCAWSHGPYGYTFGSGTRLTVV.